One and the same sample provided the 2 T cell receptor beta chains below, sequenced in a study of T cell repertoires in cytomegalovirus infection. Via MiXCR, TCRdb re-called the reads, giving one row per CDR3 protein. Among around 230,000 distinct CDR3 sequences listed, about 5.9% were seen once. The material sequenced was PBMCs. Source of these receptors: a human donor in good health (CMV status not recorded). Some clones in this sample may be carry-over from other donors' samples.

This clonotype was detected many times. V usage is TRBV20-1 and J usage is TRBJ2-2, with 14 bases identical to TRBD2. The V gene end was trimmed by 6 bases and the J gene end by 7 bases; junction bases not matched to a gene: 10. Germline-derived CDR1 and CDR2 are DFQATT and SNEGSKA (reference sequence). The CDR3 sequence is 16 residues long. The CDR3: CSATTSGGARVGELFF. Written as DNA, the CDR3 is TGCAGTGCCACGACTAGCGGGGGGGCAAGGGTCGGGGAGCTGTTTTTT.

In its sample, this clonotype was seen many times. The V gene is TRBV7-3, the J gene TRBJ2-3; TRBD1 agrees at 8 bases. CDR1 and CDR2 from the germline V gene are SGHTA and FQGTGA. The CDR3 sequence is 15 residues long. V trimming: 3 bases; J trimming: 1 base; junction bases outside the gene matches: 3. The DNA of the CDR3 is TGTGCCAGCAGCTTCTGGACAGGGCGCACAGATACGCAGTATTTT. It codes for CASSFWTGRTDTQYF.